The clone carrying this T cell receptor (beta chain) came up a few times. Its antigen is as yet unknown. The CDR3 totals 15 residues. Germline CDR1 reads DFQATT; CDR2 reads SNEGSKA (reference sequence). V was pared by 1 base and J by 3 bases, with 8 bases of the junction left unmatched. The data stem from a study of CD8 T cells in ankylosing spondylitis. Study outcomes and limitations: The study looked at matched synovial fluid samples from ankylosing spondylitis patients. Disease-linked clones were reported to be significantly enriched there. A motif in TCR beta, a set of 8 or 9 highly homologous variants, appeared characteristic of ankylosing spondylitis blood.

TCR beta libraries were made by quantitative 5'-RACE with molecular barcodes. TCRdb redid the calling of the 5' RACE reads with MiXCR, one entry per CDR3 protein. The repertoire includes about 480,000 distinct CDR3 sequences, under 20% of them detected once, and approximately 1% sits in the top ten. The chain combines TRBV20-1 with TRBJ1-1; TRBD1 aligns across 7 bases. The source material was blood, either unsorted or a sorted T cell fraction (not recorded which). This TCR was sampled from a male donor with ankylosing spondylitis. The CDR3 DNA follows: TGCAGTGCTAGAGCAGGGGGGGCACGGGACACTGAAGCTTTCTTT. This encodes CSARAGGARDTEAFF.